The 15 T cell receptor beta chains presented below share a single source sample, sequenced in a study of blood T cell repertoires in COVID-19. TCRdb keeps only in-frame clones here, not all; method: immunoSEQ multiplex PCR. The profile covers 250,000 to 300,000 clones, with about 86% appearing a single time and roughly 4% taken by the ten largest. Sequenced input: PBMCs or T cells enriched from blood (not recorded which). Source of these receptors: a man aged 25 to 40 with acute COVID-19.

The gene calls are TRBV11-3 and TRBJ1-2, with a tentative D call TRBD1 (5 bases). V lost 5 bases to trimming and J lost 4 bases, with 11 bases between them. The CDR3 sequence is 13 residues long. Looked up from germline, CDR1 is SGHNT and CDR2 is YENEEA. CDR3: CASSLRTSYGYTF. Here the CDR3 DNA reads TGTGCCAGCAGCCTCCGGACATCCTATGGCTACACCTTC.

The rearrangement links TRBV6-2 or TRBV6-3 to TRBJ1-3; weak D call: TRBD1 (6 bases). Germline V lookup: CDR1 MNHEY, CDR2 SVGEGT. Trimming pared 6 bases from V and 2 bases from J, leaving 20 bases between. This CDR3 comprises 17 residues. This CDR3 reads CASSSPRGRGAGNTIYF. In nucleotides, the CDR3 is TGTGCCAGCAGCAGTCCCCGTGGCAGGGGAGCTGGAAACACCATATATTTT.

V and J are TRBV29-1 and TRBJ1-1, with 8 bases identical to TRBD1. V shed 6 bases, J shed 3 bases, and the junction held 6 bases outside the gene matches. The CDR3 totals 13 residues. The V gene's germline CDR1 is SQVTM and CDR2 ANQGSEA. The CDR3 DNA follows: TGCAGCGTCTCCCGGACAGGGCACACTGAAGCTTTCTTT. Its translation is CSVSRTGHTEAFF.

The J gene is TRBJ2-1, the V gene TRBV7-8, with TRBD2 matching over 8 bases. Germline V lookup: CDR1 SGHVS, CDR2 FQNEAQ. The CDR3 length is 18 residues. Unmatched junction bases numbered 8, after V lost 1 base and J lost 0 bases. This CDR3 reads CASSLVAGTRASYNEQFF. For the CDR3, the DNA is TGTGCCAGCAGCTTAGTGGCAGGGACTAGGGCCTCCTACAATGAGCAGTTCTTC.

The chain has TRBV7-9 and TRBJ2-2, with D hard to call. Germline values: CDR1 SEHNR, CDR2 FQNEAQ (reference sequence). This CDR3 spans 17 amino acids. V dropped 5 bases and J dropped 4 bases, with 20 bases sitting between them. The CDR3 sequence is CASSEYPRIVSTGELFF. The CDR3, as DNA: TGTGCCAGCAGCGAGTACCCTCGAATTGTGAGCACCGGGGAGCTGTTTTTT.

On this clone: A much larger clone lies one base from this, so it may be a read error. This rearrangement joins TRBV5-1 to TRBJ1-4; the D gene is possibly TRBD1 (6 bases). This CDR3 is 15 amino acids long. CDR1 SGHRS and CDR2 YFSETQ come from the germline V gene. V was shortened by 7 bases and J by 7 bases, with 20 bases between the two germline ends. The CDR3 DNA sequence: TGCGCCAGCGGACGGGACAAGGGGCTAGGTGAAAAACTGTTTTTT. It specifies CASGRDKGLGEKLFF.

The rearrangement links TRBV10-3 to TRBJ2-2, with D possibly being TRBD1 (5 bases). V lost 4 bases and J 0 bases, leaving 9 bases between the germline ends. Germline V gene lookup returns CDR1 ENHRY and CDR2 SYGVKD. The length of the CDR3 is 15 residues. The CDR3 here is CAISVTATNTGELFF. CDR3 DNA sequence: TGTGCCATCAGTGTGACAGCGACGAACACCGGGGAGCTGTTTTTT.

The chain recombines TRBV10-3 with TRBJ2-7, with D perhaps TRBD2 (5 bases). V was clipped by 10 bases and J by 4 bases, with 11 bases between them. The germline V gene encodes CDR1 ENHRY and CDR2 SYGVKD. The CDR3 runs to 11 residues. The CDR3 nucleotides are TGTGCCACCCGGGGAGTTTACGAGCAGTACGTC. Encoded protein: CATRGVYEQYV.

This clone was seen a few times. The chain joins TRBV7-2 to TRBJ2-6, with 9 nucleotides matching TRBD1. V shed 9 bases and J 3 bases; nucleotides not matched to a gene: 12. This CDR3 has 17 residues. The germline CDR1 and CDR2 sequences are SGHTA and FQGNSA. CDR3 bases: TGTGCCAGTTCAGGGACAGGGCTAAACTTTGGGGCCAACGTCCTGACTTTC. It translates to CASSGTGLNFGANVLTF.

This chain connects TRBV7-8 to TRBJ1-1, with a possible D match to TRBD1 (6 bases). Germline loops: CDR1 SGHVS, CDR2 FQNEAQ. Trimming took off 3 bases at V and 9 bases at J, with 20 bases between the two ends. The CDR3 is made up of 15 amino acids. This CDR3 reads CASSFLDRDNIKAFF. CDR3 nucleotides: TGTGCCAGCAGCTTCTTAGACCGGGACAACATAAAAGCTTTCTTT. Combining the CDR3 with reference TRBV7-8 and TRBJ1-1 gives the whole variable domain GAGVSQSPRYKVAKRGQDVALRCDPISGHVSLFWYQQALGQGPEFLTYFQNEAQLDKSGLPSDRFFAERPEGSVSTLKIQRTQQEDSAVYLCASSFLDRDNIKAFFGQGTRLTVV.

The chain combines TRBV7-9 with TRBJ2-6; 7 bases are shared with TRBD1. J was trimmed by 1 base and V by 6 bases; bases with no gene match: 9. Germline V gene lookup returns CDR1 SEHNR and CDR2 FQNEAQ (reference sequence). The CDR3 runs 17 residues. The CDR3 loop is CASRARAGGSGANVLTF. In nucleotides, the CDR3 is TGTGCCAGCAGAGCCAGGGCAGGGGGATCTGGGGCCAACGTCCTGACTTTC.

The J gene is TRBJ1-1, the V gene TRBV6-5; 8 positions agree with TRBD1. Germline V gene sequence: CDR1 MNHEY, CDR2 SVGAGI. The V and J ends lost 6 bases and 5 bases, in that order; junction bases with no gene match: 8. This CDR3 is built from 14 residues. DNA for the CDR3: TGTGCCAGCAGCCCCGACAGGGGAGGTACTGAAGCTTTCTTT. Translation: CASSPDRGGTEAFF.

This chain uses TRBV18 with TRBJ2-1; 14 bases match TRBD2. The CDR3 is 16 amino acids. Germline lookup yields CDR1 KGHSH and CDR2 LQKENI. J gave up 3 bases and V 6 bases, and 4 bases lay outside the gene matches. The CDR3 nucleotides are TGTGCCAGCTCTTTGGGACTAGCGGGGGACTACAATGAGCAGTTCTTC. Translating gives CASSLGLAGDYNEQFF.

The chain joins TRBV24-1 to TRBJ2-5, with D perhaps TRBD2 (5 bases). CDR1 KGHDR and CDR2 SFDVKD come from the germline V gene. The V end was cut by 3 bases, the J end by 4 bases, with 20 bases between. The CDR3 loop spans 17 amino acids. The CDR3, as DNA: TGTGCCACCAGTGATCACCGGAGTTATAGTCTAGCAGAGACCCAGTACTTC. Its translation is CATSDHRSYSLAETQYF.

This clone was counted once. The chain combines TRBV6-6 with TRBJ2-1; 7 nucleotides match TRBD1. CDR1 and CDR2 from the germline V gene are MNHNY and SVGAGI (reference sequence). Trimming cost V 2 bases and J 9 bases; bases outside gene matches: 10. The CDR3 has 15 residues. DNA for the CDR3: TGTGCCAGCAGTTACAAACAGGGGCTGGGCGGTGAGCAGTTCTTC. This translates into CASSYKQGLGGEQFF.